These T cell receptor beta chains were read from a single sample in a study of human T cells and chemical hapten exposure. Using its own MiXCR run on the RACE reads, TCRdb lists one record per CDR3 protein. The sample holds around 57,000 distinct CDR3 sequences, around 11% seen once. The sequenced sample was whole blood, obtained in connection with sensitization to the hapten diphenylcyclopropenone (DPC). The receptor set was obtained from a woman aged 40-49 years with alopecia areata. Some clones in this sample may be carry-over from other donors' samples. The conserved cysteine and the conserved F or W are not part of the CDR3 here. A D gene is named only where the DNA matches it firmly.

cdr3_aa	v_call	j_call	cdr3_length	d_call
ASSPPPTGQWAKNIQY	TRBV7-9	TRBJ2-4	16	-
SVGGGSAYEQY	TRBV29-1	TRBJ2-7	11	-
ASKLKETQY	TRBV7-2	TRBJ2-5	9	-
ASSRAAGRNEQY	TRBV18	TRBJ2-7	12	-
ASSVGRGVSSYEQY	TRBV6-5	TRBJ2-7	14	TRBD2
SVEDAAGSGYT	TRBV29-1	TRBJ1-2	11	-
ASSYSNGGWAYEQY	TRBV6-2/TRBV6-3	TRBJ2-7	14	-
ASNPPSKGYGYT	TRBV19	TRBJ1-2	12	-
ASSYSASGIEQF	TRBV6-2/TRBV6-3	TRBJ2-1	12	TRBD2
SVVRGGYEQF	TRBV29-1	TRBJ2-1	10	-
ASSLGRGINQPQH	TRBV27	TRBJ1-5	13	TRBD1
ASSYLLAGGPHTQY	TRBV6-5	TRBJ2-3	14	TRBD2
ASSEALRASTDTQY	TRBV2	TRBJ2-3	14	-
ASSPDLGTPSYNEQF	TRBV12-3/TRBV12-4	TRBJ2-1	15	-
ASSDGGGVNPQF	TRBV7-9	TRBJ2-1	12	TRBD2
SVDTGPAQY	TRBV29-1	TRBJ2-5	9	-
ASSQGSGWSSYNEQF	TRBV4-3	TRBJ2-1	15	TRBD2
SATPGVGQGARTGELF	TRBV20-1	TRBJ2-2	16	TRBD1
ATVTPGLGGSLETQY	TRBV6-2/TRBV6-3	TRBJ2-5	15	TRBD2
ALELAGGNEQY	TRBV30	TRBJ2-7	11	TRBD2
ASTLGTSAYEQY	TRBV12-3/TRBV12-4	TRBJ2-7	12	TRBD2
SANVMGSYNEQF	TRBV20-1	TRBJ2-1	12	-